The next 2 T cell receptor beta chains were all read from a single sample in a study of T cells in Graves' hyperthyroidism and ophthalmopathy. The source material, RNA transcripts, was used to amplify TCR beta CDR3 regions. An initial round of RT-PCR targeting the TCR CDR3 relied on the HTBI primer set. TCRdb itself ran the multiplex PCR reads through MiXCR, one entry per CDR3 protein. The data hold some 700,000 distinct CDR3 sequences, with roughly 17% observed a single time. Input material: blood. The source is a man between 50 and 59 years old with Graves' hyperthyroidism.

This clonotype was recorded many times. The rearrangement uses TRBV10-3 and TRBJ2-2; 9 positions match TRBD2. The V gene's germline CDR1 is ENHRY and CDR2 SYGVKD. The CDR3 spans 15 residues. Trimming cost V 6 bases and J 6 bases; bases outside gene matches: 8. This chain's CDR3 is CAIRGTSSNSGELFF. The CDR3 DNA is TGTGCCATCAGGGGGACTAGCTCTAATTCCGGGGAGCTGTTTTTT.

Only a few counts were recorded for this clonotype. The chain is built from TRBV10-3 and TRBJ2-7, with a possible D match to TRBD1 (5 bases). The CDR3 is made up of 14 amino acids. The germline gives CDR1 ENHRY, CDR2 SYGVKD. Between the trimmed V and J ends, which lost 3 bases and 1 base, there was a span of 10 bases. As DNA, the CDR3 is TGTGCCATCAGTGAAATCGACAGATCCTACGAGCAGTACTTC. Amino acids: CAISEIDRSYEQYF.